This record concerns one TCR beta chain sequence. Its antigen is still unknown. Treatment of patients with chemo-refractory metastatic non-small-cell lung cancer consisted of focal radiation plus CTLA-4 blockade with ipilimumab. The germline gives CDR1 GTSNPN, CDR2 SVGIG (reference sequence). The CDR3 extends over 13 amino acids. V gave up 0 bases and J gave up 8 bases, with 13 bases separating them. The source of the sample is a study of radiotherapy plus CTLA-4 blockade in lung cancer. General observations from the study: In blood, tumor-derived TCR clones expanded after radiotherapy plus ipilimumab. Early blood T cell clone dynamics, with interferon-beta, were reported to best predict response.

The table came from immunoSEQ multiplex PCR; TCRdb's copy has only in-frame clones and leaves some out. This repertoire shows 70,000 to 95,000 clones, approximately 82% found once; its top ten account for about 14%. The sequence derives from a human donor with non-small cell lung cancer that progressed on radiotherapy plus ipilimumab. This chain connects TRBV30 to TRBJ1-2; D is unresolved. The material sequenced was peripheral blood, taken from a patient treated with radiotherapy plus ipilimumab. The CDR3 nucleotides are TGTGCCTGGAGTGTACAAACCATGGGAGGCTACACCTTC. Amino acid sequence: CAWSVQTMGGYTF.